This T cell receptor (beta chain) was observed in a study of T cells in Graves' hyperthyroidism and ophthalmopathy. This clonotype was counted many times. The target antigen is unknown. Exclusions: uncontrolled infection, other autoimmune disease, pregnancy, lactation. The PBMCs had their origin in 10 ml of fresh peripheral blood. There were TCR beta CDR3 regions amplified from RNA transcripts. First-round RT-PCR with HTBI primers amplified the TCR CDR3 region. MiXCR, run by TCRdb on the multiplex PCR reads, gives a single entry per CDR3 protein. The data show roughly 600,000 distinct CDR3 sequences, with about 14% seen just once and 9.5% to 15% held by the top ten. Germline CDR1 and CDR2: SGHRS and YFSETQ. The CDR3 is made up of 17 amino acids. V lost 0 bases and J lost 4; bases outside the gene matches: 10. The study, taken as a whole, reports: Blood shared most expanded thyroid clonotypes above 0.001.

The sequence was collected from a woman aged 45 to 65 with Graves' ophthalmopathy. Sequencing was carried out using blood. The gene calls are TRBV5-1 and TRBJ2-5, with 9 bases identical to TRBD2. CDR3 sequence reads: CASSLDAGGPRSETQYF. As DNA, the CDR3 is TGCGCCAGCAGCTTGGATGCGGGAGGGCCGAGGTCAGAGACCCAGTACTTC.